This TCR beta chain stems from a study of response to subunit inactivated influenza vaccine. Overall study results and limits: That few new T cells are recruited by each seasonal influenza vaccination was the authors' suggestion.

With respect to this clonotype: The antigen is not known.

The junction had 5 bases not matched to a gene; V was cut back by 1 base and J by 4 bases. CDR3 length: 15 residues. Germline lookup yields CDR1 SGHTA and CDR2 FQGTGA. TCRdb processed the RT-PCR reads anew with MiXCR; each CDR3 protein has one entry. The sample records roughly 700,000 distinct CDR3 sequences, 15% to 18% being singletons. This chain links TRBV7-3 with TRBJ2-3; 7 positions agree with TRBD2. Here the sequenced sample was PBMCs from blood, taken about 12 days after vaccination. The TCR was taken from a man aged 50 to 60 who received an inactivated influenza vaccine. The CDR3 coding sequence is TGTGCCAGCAGCTTAAGTCGCGGGAGCGCAGATACGCAGTATTTT. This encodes CASSLSRGSADTQYF.